This T cell receptor (beta chain) comes out of a study of blood T cell repertoires in COVID-19. Study-wide context: COVID-19 samples collected from the United States, Italy and Spain covered acute and convalescent phases. Sources were T cells, B-cell-depleted T cells, or PBMCs; the material itself was cDNA or gDNA.

Per the study methods: Using reference gene primer amplification, nucleated cell counts were estimated. The assay was immunoSEQ multiplex PCR, and TCRdb's table has in-frame clones only and misses some. V, J and clone size derive from that table, while D and trimming were established from the DNA sequence. The top ten hold 45% to 60% of the sample, which has 70,000 or so clones, more than 70% seen once. The clonotype was recovered from a human donor in a cohort sampled during active COVID-19. The sample comprised peripheral blood.

The DNA for the CDR3 is TGTGCCAGCAGGAGCAGGGGAACTAATGAAGCTTTCTTT. It codes for CASRSRGTNEAFF. This rearrangement joins TRBV2 to TRBJ1-1, with D possibly matching TRBD1 (6 bases). The germline CDR1 and CDR2 sequences are SNHLY and FYNNEI. The V end lost 6 bases, the J end lost 7 bases, and 15 bases lay between the germline ends. This CDR3 is 13 amino acids long.